Below, 26 T cell receptor beta chains from the same sample are listed, as sequenced in a study of blood T cell repertoires in COVID-19. The table came from immunoSEQ multiplex PCR; TCRdb's copy has only in-frame clones and leaves some out. Of around 94,000 clones listed, about 82% are singletons. Sequences were obtained from peripheral blood. The source is a man in his fifties with acute or convalescent COVID-19.

J is TRBJ1-2 and V is TRBV29-1; possible D gene TRBD1, 5 bases. V was shortened by 4 bases and J by 2 bases, with 11 bases between the two germline ends. CDR3 length equals 13 residues. Germline values: CDR1 SQVTM, CDR2 ANQGSEA. The CDR3 DNA reads TGCAGCGTTGGACAGCTCTCAAACTATGGCTACACCTTC. Protein product: CSVGQLSNYGYTF.

The gene calls are TRBV30 and TRBJ2-5; D may be TRBD2 (5 bases). In germline, CDR1 is GTSNPN, CDR2 SVGIG (reference sequence). The CDR3 covers 11 residues. With 8 bases removed from V and 4 bases from J, the gap between germline ends came to 11 bases. The CDR3 region has the DNA TGTGCCCGCTCAGAGGGAGAGACCCAGTACTTC. It encodes CARSEGETQYF.

This chain uses TRBV4-2 with TRBJ2-5; 9 nucleotides agree with TRBD1. Germline assignment: CDR1 LGHNA and CDR2 YNFKEQ. CDR3 size: 15 residues. V was clipped by 0 bases and J by 5 bases; unmatched bases: 4. Here the CDR3 DNA reads TGTGCCAGCAGCCAAGATCTTGGGACAGGGGAGACCCAGTACTTC. Protein product: CASSQDLGTGETQYF.

This chain connects TRBV7-7 to TRBJ2-3; no clear D. This CDR3 is 15 amino acids long. Deletions cut 2 bases from V and 2 bases from J, with 11 bases between. The germline gives CDR1 SSHAT, CDR2 FNYEAQ (reference sequence). The CDR3 sequence is CASSLTTSLTDTQYF. The CDR3 DNA reads as TGTGCCAGCAGCTTAACGACAAGCCTCACAGATACGCAGTATTTT. Full variable domain (missing parts from reference TRBV7-7 and TRBJ2-3): GAGVSQSPRYKVTKRGQDVTLRCDPISSHATLYWYQQALGQGPEFLTYFNYEAQPDKSGLPSDRFSAERPEGSISTLTIQRTEQRDSAMYRCASSLTTSLTDTQYFGPGTRLTVL.

CDR3 loop: CASSGRTPVDEQFF. The DNA of the CDR3 is TGTGCCAGTAGTGGTAGGACTCCCGTGGATGAGCAGTTCTTC. This chain links TRBV19 with TRBJ2-1, with D maybe TRBD2 (5 bases). Germline CDR1 and CDR2: LNHDA and SQIVND (reference sequence). V was trimmed by 5 bases and J by 8 bases, leaving 16 bases between them. The CDR3 consists of 14 residues.

The rearrangement links TRBV5-6 to TRBJ2-1; 9 bases fit TRBD1. Germline V gives CDR1 SGHDT, CDR2 YYEEEE. J gave up 16 bases and V 5 bases, and 7 bases lay outside the gene matches. This CDR3 has 11 amino acids. DNA for the CDR3: TGTGCCAGCAGTCTCCGGGACAGGGTTTTCTTC. The encoded protein is CASSLRDRVFF.

The chain joins TRBV28 to TRBJ1-5, with TRBD1 identical over 8 bases. V trimming: 8 bases; J trimming: 7 bases; junction bases outside the gene matches: 16. The CDR3 has 16 amino acids. Germline V CDR1 and CDR2: MDHEN, SYDVKM. CDR3 loop: CASLSGQVGGRQPQHF. CDR3 nucleotide sequence: TGTGCCAGCTTGTCGGGACAGGTGGGCGGGCGGCAGCCCCAGCATTTT. Full variable domain (rest looked up from reference TRBV28 and TRBJ1-5): DVKVTQSSRYLVKRTGEKVFLECVQDMDHENMFWYRQDPGLGLRLIYFSYDVKMKEKGDIPEGYSVSREKKERFSLILESASTNQTSMYLCASLSGQVGGRQPQHFGDGTRLSIL.

The chain is built from TRBV30 and TRBJ2-2; possibly TRBD1 for D (6 bases). V dropped 3 bases and J dropped 2 bases, with 13 bases sitting between them. The CDR3 sequence is 15 residues long. Looked up from germline, CDR1 is GTSNPN and CDR2 is SVGIG (reference sequence). For the CDR3, the DNA is TGTGCCTGGAGCGAGAGAGGGACAAACACCGGGGAGCTGTTTTTT. Translating gives CAWSERGTNTGELFF.

The chain combines TRBV7-2 with TRBJ1-6; 7 positions match TRBD1. The CDR3 has 15 amino acids. Germline CDR1 SGHTA, CDR2 FQGNSA. Trimming cost V 5 bases and J 5 bases; bases outside gene matches: 6. The CDR3, as DNA: TGTGCCAGCAGCCTGGGACAGCCCAATAATTCACCCCTCCACTTT. This codes for CASSLGQPNNSPLHF.

The chain links TRBV5-1 to TRBJ2-1; TRBD2 matches 10 bases. Trimming took 0 bases from V and 8 from J; bases not matched to a gene: 8. The CDR3 contains 16 residues. CDR1 is SGHRS and CDR2 is YFSETQ in the germline V gene. CDR3 loop: CASSLGGLAGVYEQFF. CDR3 bases: TGCGCCAGCAGCTTGGGCGGTCTAGCGGGAGTATATGAGCAGTTCTTC. Drawing the rest from reference TRBV5-1 and TRBJ2-1, the complete variable domain is KAGVTQTPRYLIKTRGQQVTLSCSPISGHRSVSWYQQTPGQGLQFLFEYFSETQRNKGNFPGRFSGRQFSNSRSEMNVSTLELGDSALYLCASSLGGLAGVYEQFFGPGTRLTVL.

V usage is TRBV18 and J usage is TRBJ1-3; D perhaps matches TRBD1 (6 bases). Deletions cut 0 bases from V and 2 bases from J, with 11 bases between. The CDR3 has 16 amino acids. Per germline, CDR1 KGHSH and CDR2 LQKENI. The CDR3 DNA reads TGTGCCAGCTCACCACCGCGGACAGAAACTGGAAACACCATATATTTT. Residues: CASSPPRTETGNTIYF.

The chain has TRBV7-9 and TRBJ1-2, with D unclear. The V end was cut by 4 bases, the J end by 4 bases, with 16 bases between. The CDR3 is 15 amino acids. Per germline, CDR1 SEHNR and CDR2 FQNEAQ (reference sequence). CDR3 residues: CASSSGILLLYGYTF. For the CDR3, the DNA is TGTGCCAGCAGCTCGGGGATCCTTTTACTCTATGGCTACACCTTC.

This chain connects TRBV5-1 to TRBJ2-7, with 13 bases matching TRBD2. CDR3 length equals 13 residues. Germline CDR1 and CDR2: SGHRS and YFSETQ. The junction had 4 bases not matched to a gene; V was cut back by 7 bases and J by 6 bases. The CDR3 DNA sequence: TGCGCCAGCGGTACTAGCGGGAGGGGCGAGCAGTACTTC. Translation gives CASGTSGRGEQYF.

The chain couples TRBV4-1 to TRBJ2-7; D is unclear. V was trimmed by 0 bases and J by 7 bases, leaving 10 bases between them. The length of the CDR3 is 13 residues. The germline V gene encodes CDR1 MGHRA and CDR2 YSYEKL. The CDR3 sequence: CASSQDLTVEQYF. In nucleotides, the CDR3 is TGCGCCAGCAGCCAAGATCTCACAGTGGAGCAGTACTTC.

This sequence joins TRBV29-1 and TRBJ2-5; the D is unclear. This CDR3 is 10 amino acids long. Trimming pared 6 bases from V and 6 bases from J, leaving 8 bases between. Germline CDR1 SQVTM, CDR2 ANQGSEA. The CDR3 loop reads CSVHIKTQYF. The CDR3 region has the DNA TGCAGCGTCCACATTAAGACCCAGTACTTC.

This chain joins TRBV10-3 and TRBJ1-5; D possibly corresponds to TRBD1 (5 bases). The CDR3 length is 14 residues. Germline CDR1 ENHRY, CDR2 SYGVKD. The ends were cut back, 6 bases at V and 8 bases at J, with 17 bases in the middle. The CDR3 loop is CAIRKGAAAEPQHF. The CDR3 nucleotides are TGTGCCATCAGGAAAGGGGCGGCGGCGGAGCCCCAGCATTTT.

There are a few counts of this clone. This chain joins TRBV5-1 and TRBJ2-7; tentatively, D is TRBD2 (6 bases). V was clipped by 2 bases and J by 0 bases, with 12 bases between them. Germline loops: CDR1 SGHRS, CDR2 YFSETQ. The CDR3 sequence is 15 residues long. The CDR3 here is CASSFSGVGSYEQYF. The DNA for the CDR3 is TGCGCCAGCAGCTTCTCGGGGGTAGGCTCCTACGAGCAGTACTTC.

This clone was seen only once. CDR3 region: CASSLLRGKGTDTQYF. The CDR3 nucleotides read TGTGCCAGCAGCCTCCTCAGGGGCAAGGGCACAGATACGCAGTATTTT. This chain joins TRBV11-2 and TRBJ2-3; D is possibly TRBD1 (6 bases). In germline, CDR1 is SGHAT, CDR2 FQNNGV. The CDR3 has 16 residues. V dropped 5 bases and J dropped 1 base, with 16 bases sitting between them.

The J gene is TRBJ1-2, the V gene TRBV12-3 or TRBV12-4; possible D gene TRBD1, 6 bases. The ends were cut back, 4 bases at V and 8 bases at J, with 14 bases in the middle. CDR3 size: 13 residues. The CDR3 protein is CASSSSGAGGYTF. DNA of the CDR3: TGTGCCAGCAGTTCGTCAGGGGCTGGAGGCTACACCTTC.

The CDR3 sequence is CASSQDPGGFSWETQYF. CDR3 bases: TGCGCCAGCAGCCAAGATCCAGGAGGTTTTTCATGGGAGACCCAGTACTTC. The chain joins TRBV4-3 to TRBJ2-5, with D possibly being TRBD2 (5 bases). The CDR3 sequence is 17 residues long. Deletions cut 0 bases from V and 5 bases from J, with 19 bases between. Germline V CDR1 and CDR2: LGHNA, YSLEER.

The rearrangement uses TRBV6-2 or TRBV6-3 and TRBJ2-2, with 8 bases fitting TRBD1. The J segment lost 4 bases and the V segment lost 2 bases, leaving 3 bases of the junction unmatched. This CDR3 region has 15 residues. Germline V CDR1 and CDR2: MNHEY, SVGEGT. The CDR3 region has the DNA TGTGCCAGCAGTTACCAGGGGGCGGTCACCGGGGAGCTGTTTTTT. Protein sequence: CASSYQGAVTGELFF.

The J gene is TRBJ1-2, the V gene TRBV4-3, with D tentatively TRBD1 (5 bases). The germline CDR1 and CDR2 sequences are LGHNA and YSLEER. V was clipped by 4 bases and J by 5 bases, with 20 bases between them. This CDR3 spans 16 amino acids. DNA for the CDR3: TGCGCCAGCAGCCCCAAGTGGATGGGGCGAGAATATGGCTACACCTTC. Its protein is CASSPKWMGREYGYTF.

J is TRBJ1-5 and V is TRBV7-2; maybe TRBD1 (6 bases). The CDR3 is made up of 16 amino acids. V lost 1 base to trimming and J lost 5 bases, with 15 bases between them. Per germline, CDR1 SGHTA and CDR2 FQGNSA. The CDR3 coding sequence is TGTGCCAGCAGCTTAGTCTACAGGGAGAACTATCAGCCCCAGCATTTT. Its protein is CASSLVYRENYQPQHF.

This chain uses TRBV21-1 with TRBJ2-2; no DNA check was done on the table's D call, TRBD1. TRBV21-1 is a pseudogene. CDR3 length: 18 amino acids. CDR3 amino acids: CASSKRGTPQGVAGELFF. CDR3 coding DNA: TGTGCCAGCAGCAAAAGAGGGACTCCACAGGGGGTCGCCGGGGAGCTGTTTTTT.

V is TRBV3-1 (or the pseudogene TRBV3-2) and J is TRBJ2-6; weak D call: TRBD1 (5 bases). Germline CDR1 reads LGHDT; CDR2 reads YNNKEL (reference sequence). With 2 bases removed from V and 2 bases from J, the gap between germline ends came to 13 bases. The CDR3 loop spans 17 amino acids. As DNA, the CDR3 is TGTGCCAGCAGCCAATTTGGACACCTCACTGGGGCCAACGTCCTGACTTTC. Translated, it gives CASSQFGHLTGANVLTF.

The chain combines TRBV6-2 or TRBV6-3 with TRBJ1-4; D unclear. There are 14 residues in the CDR3. Looked up from germline, CDR1 is MNHEY and CDR2 is SVGEGT. V lost 2 bases and J lost 6, with 10 bases in between. CDR3 nucleotides: TGTGCCAGCAGTTACGCTCAGGAGGATGAAAAACTGTTTTTT. Translated: CASSYAQEDEKLFF.